A selection of T cell receptor beta chains follows, all from one sample in a study of blood T cell repertoires in COVID-19. Libraries were prepared by immunoSEQ multiplex PCR; TCRdb keeps only in-frame clonotypes and omits some of them. The table shows about 440,000 clones, with 70% to 90% occurring only once. Specimen: PBMCs or T cells enriched from blood (not recorded which). These receptors originate from a woman aged 18-29 years with acute COVID-19. CDR3s include the opening cysteine and the closing phenylalanine or tryptophan.

TRBV7-3	CASSPATGRYEQYF
TRBV6-5	CASSRPGQGKGYTF
TRBV11-2	CASSLDWSSDGYTF
TRBV9	CASSVEKGAGTGELFF
TRBV6-5	CASRQTGYNSPLHF
TRBV15	CATSRDPQSSYNEQFF
TRBV6-1	CASSEAGQGRGQPQHF
TRBV7-2	CASSFFGSGTGELFF
TRBV2	CASSETGSGNSPLHF
TRBV19	CASSTQGARQPQHF
TRBV4-3	CASSQGPREVQYF
TRBV28	CASSSRVWTEAFF
TRBV6-1	CASSELRAGGEQFF
TRBV7-2	CASSLTGTISYEQYF
TRBV19	CASNLAGGSGELFF
TRBV19	CASTPDTGELFF
TRBV24-1	CATSVNRENTGELFF
TRBV27	CASSLAPGGQNEQFF
TRBV5-6	CASSSIPGQEFYGYTF
TRBV7-8	CASSRSPGGTYNEQFF
TRBV5-4	CASSPGLAGGDEQFF
TRBV9	CASSVLAGGLYGYTF
TRBV5-8	CASRQRQGVPTRTGELFF
TRBV2	CASRLAGGVYEQYF
TRBV5-1	CASSARQGGFSGANVLTF
TRBV3-1/TRBV3-2	CASSQGENSPLHF
TRBV3-1/TRBV3-2	CASSPGTGGSRGNSPLHF
TRBV30	CAWNLRTGVGNTIYF
TRBV29-1	CSVEGEFEQYF
TRBV18	CASSPAPTPQNSPLHF
TRBV25-1	CASSDASGSGEQYF
TRBV5-1	CASSLQGASNTEAFF
TRBV13	CASSLGLGKDTQYF
TRBV27	CASSRRGTGDIQYF
TRBV29-1	CSVEDRQQETQYF
TRBV2	CASSGGRGETQYF
TRBV7-3	CASSQGGTSVNEQFF
TRBV5-4	CASRGTSGSLYNEQFF
TRBV5-3	CARKQGAMNSPLHF
TRBV13	CASSLRSGKTGNTIYF
TRBV30	CAWRRTSGPYEQYF
TRBV5-1	CASSVEGQSYGYTF
TRBV6-1	CASSELNSGGYTEAFF
TRBV3-1/TRBV3-2	CASSLQGDNQPQHF
TRBV2	CASNDRVEKLFF
TRBV10-1	CASSETTGFGEQYF